This TCR beta chain stems from a study of blood T cell repertoires in COVID-19. For the study at large: The United States, Italy and Spain supplied acute and convalescent COVID-19 samples. The cDNA or gDNA used as material had been derived from T cells, B-cell-depleted T cells, or PBMCs.

Authors' methods: Nucleated cell number was recorded as an estimate derived from reference gene primer amplification. This table comes from immunoSEQ multiplex PCR, and its TCRdb copy is limited to in-frame clones, with some not included. V, J and clone size reflect that table, while D and trimming were determined from the DNA. The sample lists about 52,000 clones; around 88% were seen once. This CDR3 is built from 15 residues. CDR1 is SNHLY, CDR2 FYNNEI, per germline. With V trimmed by 1 base and J by 9 bases, 9 bases remained unmatched. V and J are TRBV2 and TRBJ2-1, with TRBD2 identical over 7 bases. This TCR came from a woman of 80 years or more with acute or convalescent COVID-19. The sequenced sample consisted of peripheral blood. This CDR3 reads CASSEGGGRHSEQFF. CDR3 coding DNA: TGTGCCAGCAGTGAAGGCGGGGGACGACACTCTGAGCAGTTCTTC.